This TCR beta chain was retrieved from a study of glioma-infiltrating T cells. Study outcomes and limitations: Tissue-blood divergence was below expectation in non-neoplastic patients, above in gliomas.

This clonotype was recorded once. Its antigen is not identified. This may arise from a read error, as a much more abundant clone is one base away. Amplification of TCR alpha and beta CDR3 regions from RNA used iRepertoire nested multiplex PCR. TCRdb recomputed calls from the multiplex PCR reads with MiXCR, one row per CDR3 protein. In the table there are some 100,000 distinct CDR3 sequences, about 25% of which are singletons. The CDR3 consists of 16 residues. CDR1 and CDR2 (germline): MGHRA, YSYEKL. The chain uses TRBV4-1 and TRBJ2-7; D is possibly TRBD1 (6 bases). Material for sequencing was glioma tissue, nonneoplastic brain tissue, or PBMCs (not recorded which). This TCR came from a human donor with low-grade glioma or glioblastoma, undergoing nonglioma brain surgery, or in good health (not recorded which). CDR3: CAGSHTRPVDSYEQYF. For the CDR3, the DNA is TGCGCCGGCAGCCATACCCGCCCAGTGGACAGCTACGAGCAGTACTTC.